One sample yielded the 17 T cell receptor beta chains listed below, sequenced in a study of blood T cell repertoires in COVID-19. Clones were read by immunoSEQ multiplex PCR, and TCRdb kept only the in-frame ones, dropping some. The sample contains approximately 160,000 clones, over 60% of which appear only once. The source material was peripheral blood. The receptor source for this set is a man aged 60 to 69 with acute or convalescent COVID-19.

The chain links TRBV5-8 to TRBJ1-5, with 7 nucleotides matching TRBD1. Losses at the gene ends were 8 bases for V and 1 base for J; bases not matched to a gene: 21. Germline CDR1 is SGHTS and CDR2 is YDEGEE. The CDR3 contains 19 residues. The DNA for the CDR3 is TGTGCCAGTAGGAGATTATTAGGACAGGTGAGGATAAGCAATCAGCCCCAGCATTTT. It is translated as CASRRLLGQVRISNQPQHF.

The V and J genes are TRBV6-5 and TRBJ1-1, with unresolved D. This CDR3 is built from 15 residues. Trimming shortened V by 1 base and J by 1 base, and 10 bases separated the two germline ends. Germline V gives CDR1 MNHEY, CDR2 SVGAGI. CDR3 region: CASSYLWPQNTEAFF. The CDR3 nucleotides are TGTGCCAGCAGTTACTTATGGCCGCAGAACACTGAAGCTTTCTTT.

Only one count was recorded for this clone. The gene calls are TRBV18 and TRBJ2-7, with a tentative D call TRBD2 (5 bases). V lost 6 bases and J 1 base, leaving 10 bases between the germline ends. CDR3 length equals 13 residues. CDR1 KGHSH and CDR2 LQKENI come from the germline V gene. DNA of the CDR3: TGTGCCAGCTCGGACTTACTATCCTACGAGCAGTACTTC. It translates to CASSDLLSYEQYF. Full variable domain (rest looked up from reference TRBV18 and TRBJ2-7): NAGVMQNPRHLVRRRGQEARLRCSPMKGHSHVYWYRQLPEEGLKFMVYLQKENIIDESGMPKERFSAEFPKEGPSILRIQQVVRGDSAAYFCASSDLLSYEQYFGPGTRLTVT.

J is TRBJ1-5 and V is TRBV14; D is undetermined. With 7 bases removed from V and 8 bases from J, the gap between germline ends came to 12 bases. This CDR3 comprises 12 residues. Germline V gene data show CDR1 as SGHDN and CDR2 as FVKESK. This CDR3 reads CASNLTREPQHF. CDR3 DNA sequence: TGTGCCAGCAACCTGACTAGAGAGCCCCAGCATTTT.

This chain connects TRBV7-8 to TRBJ2-7; D is unresolved. Trimming pared 5 bases from V and 2 bases from J, leaving 7 bases between. CDR1 is SGHVS, CDR2 FQNEAQ, per germline. The CDR3 is 12 amino acids. As DNA, the CDR3 is TGTGCCAGCAGCCTATACACCTACGAGCAGTACTTC. It yields the protein CASSLYTYEQYF.

This clone has more than one count but fewer than ten. The chain employs TRBV11-2 and TRBJ1-2; 9 nucleotides line up with TRBD1. V shed 4 bases and J 2 bases; nucleotides not matched to a gene: 2. The germline CDR1 and CDR2 sequences are SGHAT and FQNNGV. The CDR3 has 14 residues. The CDR3: CASSSGTGNYGYTF. DNA of the CDR3: TGTGCCAGCAGCTCCGGGACAGGGAACTATGGCTACACCTTC.

The chain carries TRBV7-6 and TRBJ2-3; a weak D match, TRBD1 (6 bases). Between the trimmed V and J ends, which lost 5 bases and 3 bases, there was a span of 18 bases. Germline CDR1 SGHVS, CDR2 FNYEAQ. The CDR3 sequence is 16 residues long. Here the CDR3 DNA reads TGTGCCAGCAGCCCCCTAGTAGGGGGATCTACAGATACGCAGTATTTT. Encoded protein: CASSPLVGGSTDTQYF.

This clone turned up a few times. The rearrangement links TRBV13 to TRBJ1-6; D call uncertain. Germline CDR1 PRHDT, CDR2 FYEKMQ (reference sequence). This CDR3 is 16 amino acids long. V shed 2 bases and J shed 6 bases, with 14 bases lying between them. The CDR3 DNA reads as TGTGCCAGCAGCTTATGGCGGACTATGGCTAATTCACCCCTCCACTTT. It codes for CASSLWRTMANSPLHF.

The V and J genes are TRBV9 and TRBJ1-6; the match to TRBD1 covers 7 bases. From germline, CDR1 is SGDLS and CDR2 YYNGEE. V shed 3 bases, J shed 10 bases, and the junction held 7 bases outside the gene matches. There are 14 residues in the CDR3. The CDR3 coding sequence is TGTGCCAGCAGCGACCGACAGGGAAGCTCACCCCTCCACTTT. Protein: CASSDRQGSSPLHF.

The chain combines TRBV24-1 with TRBJ1-4, with D uncertain. The CDR3 has 12 amino acids. Germline-derived CDR1 and CDR2 are KGHDR and SFDVKD. The germline V and J ends were trimmed by 2 bases and 14 bases, with 11 bases remaining between them. DNA of the CDR3: TGTGCCACCAGTGATTCTGGAAGGAGCCTGTTTTTT. Encoded protein: CATSDSGRSLFF.

The chain combines TRBV30 with TRBJ1-6; D gene unclear. The length of the CDR3 is 15 residues. V was clipped by 1 base and J by 10 bases, with 17 bases between them. Germline V gene data show CDR1 as GTSNPN and CDR2 as SVGIG (reference sequence). CDR3 residues: CAWSADPVNRSPLHF. CDR3 nucleotide sequence: TGTGCCTGGAGTGCGGATCCTGTTAACAGATCACCCCTCCACTTT.

The V call is TRBV10-3, the J call TRBJ1-5, with D possibly being TRBD1 (5 bases). The CDR3 is 13 amino acids. Trimming removed 0 bases from V and 6 bases from J, with 6 bases in between. CDR1 ENHRY and CDR2 SYGVKD come from the germline V gene. CDR3 loop: CAISESGGQPQHF. The CDR3 region has the DNA TGTGCCATCAGTGAGTCCGGGGGTCAGCCCCAGCATTTT.

This chain joins TRBV5-8 and TRBJ1-5; no clear D. Germline CDR1 is SGHTS and CDR2 is YDEGEE. Trimming cost V 7 bases and J 0 bases, with 11 bases left between them. The CDR3 length is 14 residues. As DNA, the CDR3 is TGTGCCAGCGGTCGGTCGTTTAGCAATCAGCCCCAGCATTTT. Translated: CASGRSFSNQPQHF.

Of note for this clone: An end of the junction does not agree with germline; a read error may underlie this. The chain combines TRBV27 with TRBJ2-5, with D possibly being TRBD1 (6 bases). CDR1 is MNHEY, CDR2 SMNVEV, per germline (reference sequence). This CDR3 is 14 amino acids long. The CDR3: CASRLSWGHETQYF. As DNA, the CDR3 is TGTGCCAGCAGATTATCGTGGGGGCACGAGACCCAGTACTTC.

CDR3 residues: CASSLDRAGNSPLHF. In nucleotides, the CDR3 is TGTGCCAGCAGCTTGGACCGTGCAGGCAATTCACCCCTCCACTTT. The rearrangement uses TRBV5-4 and TRBJ1-6; the D is unclear. V gave up 0 bases and J gave up 7 bases, with 11 bases separating them. This CDR3 is built from 15 residues. The germline CDR1 and CDR2 sequences are SGHNT and YYREEE (reference sequence).

The rearrangement joins TRBV6-4 to TRBJ1-6, with 7 positions matching TRBD1. The germline CDR1 and CDR2 sequences are MRHNA and SNTAGT. This CDR3 is built from 14 residues. Trimming at V came to 3 bases and at J to 10 bases, leaving 6 bases not matched to a gene. The CDR3 sequence is CASSEGGSASPLHF. As DNA, the CDR3 is TGTGCCAGCAGTGAAGGGGGCTCGGCGTCACCCCTCCACTTT.

This chain connects TRBV4-3 to TRBJ2-7; D perhaps matches TRBD2 (6 bases). This CDR3 contains 15 residues. CDR1 is LGHNA, CDR2 YSLEER, per germline. V gave up 0 bases and J gave up 4 bases, with 13 bases separating them. The CDR3 protein is CASSQDRGISYEQYF. The CDR3 DNA reads TGCGCCAGCAGCCAAGATCGGGGGATCTCGTACGAGCAGTACTTC.